The rows below give T cell receptor delta chains drawn from one sample of a study of human gamma delta and Vdelta1 T cells. Their specific antigens are unknown. TCRdb re-called the PCR reads through CATT. Here the sample spans fewer than 15,000 delta-chain clones, about half being singletons. The sequenced sample was Vdelta1 gamma-delta T cells from blood grown in culture (DOT cells). These receptors came from a human donor in good health. Each CDR3 is given with its conserved first and last residue. The order of the fields is D gene, J gene, clone size, V gene, CDR3 DNA, CDR3 protein. A D gene is named only where the DNA matches it firmly. A row's size may be missing; if present it is once, few, many or a size class.

.	TRDJ1	few	TRDV1	TGTGCTCTTGGGCCACCGGTTTGGGGACCCATCTACACCGATAAACTCATCTTT	CALGPPVWGPIYTDKLIF
TRDD2	TRDJ1	few	TRDV1	TGTGCTCTTGGGATTCGCCGCCCTTCCTACCCCGCTGTCAACACCGATAAACTCATCTTT	CALGIRRPSYPAVNTDKLIF
.	TRDJ1	once	TRDV1	TGTGCTCTTGGGGAATCCTACGGTCCTGGAAACACCGATAAACTCATCTTT	CALGESYGPGNTDKLIF
TRDD2	TRDJ1	.	TRDV1	TGTGCTCTTGGGGAACCATTTCCTACGGGTACCGTTACGCTTGGCCTCATCTTT	CALGEPFPTGTVTLGLIF
TRDD3	TRDJ1	.	TRDV1	TGTGCTCTTGGGCCCCGGGGGAGCGGGGATAAGCCTACCGATAAACTCATCTTT	CALGPRGSGDKPTDKLIF
TRDD3	TRDJ1	.	TRDV1	TGTGCTCTTGGGGAACTAGAGAGATCCTACGGACTGGGGGATAGTAAACTCATCTTT	CALGELERSYGLGDSKLIF
TRDD3	TRDJ2	.	TRDV1	TGTGCTCTTGGGGTTAGACTTCCCATAGCACCTTTTCTGGGGGATACGAGGCCCGGGACAGCACAACTCTTCTTT	CALGVRLPIAPFLGDTRPGTAQLFF
TRDD3	TRDJ1	.	TRDV1	TGTGCTCTTGGGGAACTTTCAAACTTGGGGGATACGGCAGGGACCGATAAACTCATCTTT	CALGELSNLGDTAGTDKLIF
TRDD3	TRDJ1	.	TRDV1	TGTGCTCTTGGGGAACCATATTTTCCCGACCTGGGGGATACTTCCACCGATAAACTCATCTTT	CALGEPYFPDLGDTSTDKLIF
TRDD3	TRDJ1	.	TRDV1	TGTGCTCTTGGGGATCAGTTGGGGGTATTGGGGATACAACAGTACACCGATAAACTCATCTTT	CALGDQLGVLGIQQYTDKLIF
.	TRDJ1	few	TRDV1	TGTGCTCTTGGGGAACTGGGGTGGGCCAGGGTTCCCGATAAACTCATCTTT	CALGELGWARVPDKLIF
TRDD3	TRDJ2	few	TRDV1	TGTGCTCTTGGGGAACTTGCCCTACCCGGGGGATACGGAGGGGTTTTGACAGCACAACTCTTCTTT	CALGELALPGGYGGVLTAQLFF
.	TRDJ1	.	TRDV1	TGTGCTCTTGGTTTCGCTTCCCCGGGGATGTACACCGATAAACTCATCTTT	CALGFASPGMYTDKLIF
TRDD3	TRDJ1	few	TRDV1	TGTGCTCTTACCATATTTCCTACAAAACCGCCCTGGGGGATACGGGGTGCCGATAAACTCATCTTT	CALTIFPTKPPWGIRGADKLIF
TRDD3	TRDJ1	few	TRDV1	TGTGCTCTTGGGGAACTAGCCCCTTCCAGAGGGGGATACGCGGGTGGAGATAAACTCATCTTT	CALGELAPSRGGYAGGDKLIF
TRDD2	TRDJ1	.	TRDV1	TGTGCTCTTGGGGAAAGTGGCTTCCTACCCTGGGGACACCCCGATAAACTCATCTTT	CALGESGFLPWGHPDKLIF
.	TRDJ1	.	TRDV1	TGTGCTCTTGGGGAGCTCGCCTTTCCGCACGGACTGGGCCAGTACACCGATAAACTCATCTTT	CALGELAFPHGLGQYTDKLIF
.	TRDJ1	.	TRDV1	TGTGCTCTTGGGGAGTGGCGAAAATACACCGATAAACTCATCTTT	CALGEWRKYTDKLIF
.	TRDJ1	once	TRDV1	TGTGCTCTTGGGGAACAGCACAGTCCTACGTTGGACTGGGCCGATAAACTCATCTTT	CALGEQHSPTLDWADKLIF
TRDD2	TRDJ1	few	TRDV1	TGTGCTCTTGGGAAAAGTGGGGCCTTCCTACGGAACGGGGGACCCCATTCCGCGTACACCGATAAACTCATCTTT	CALGKSGAFLRNGGPHSAYTDKLIF
.	TRDJ1	.	TRDV1	TGTGCTCTTGGGGAACCTATGTACACCGATAAACTCATCTTT	CALGEPMYTDKLIF
TRDD3	TRDJ1	.	TRDV1	TGTGCTCTTGGGAAGCCTTCCTACGACTCAGACTGGGGGATACGCGTAGATAAACTCATCTTT	CALGKPSYDSDWGIRVDKLIF
.	TRDJ1	.	TRDV1	TGTGCTCTTGGGGGATCTTCCTACGAGTTCCTTACTGGGGGACCCTACTACACCGATAAACTCATCTTT	CALGGSSYEFLTGGPYYTDKLIF
TRDD3	TRDJ3	.	TRDV1	TGTGCTCTTGGGGAACTACGAGATGGGATACCCATCCTGAGCTCCTGGGACACCCGACAGATGTTTTTC	CALGELRDGIPILSSWDTRQMFF
TRDD3	TRDJ1	.	TRDV1	TGTGCTCTTGGGGACTCGGCTTCCTACTGTACTGGGGGATACGTAGGGAACGATAAACTCATCTTT	CALGDSASYCTGGYVGNDKLIF
TRDD3	TRDJ1	.	TRDV1	TGTGCTCTTTCCCCTTCGTTTCTGGGGGACAGACACACCGATAAACTCATCTTT	CALSPSFLGDRHTDKLIF
.	TRDJ1	once	TRDV1	TGTGCTCTTGGGGTCCGTCCGGAGGACAAACTCATCTTT	CALGVRPEDKLIF
TRDD3	TRDJ1	.	TRDV1	TGTGCTCTTGGGGAACTAAGGGTCGTAGACTGGGGGATACGGGGCACCGATAAACTCATCTTT	CALGELRVVDWGIRGTDKLIF
TRDD3	TRDJ1	.	TRDV1	TGTGCTCTTGGGGAATCTCCAAACGAAATCTTACTGGGGGATACATGGTACACCGATAAACTCATCTTT	CALGESPNEILLGDTWYTDKLIF
TRDD3	TRDJ1	few	TRDV1	TGTGCTCTTGGGCCCCGACCGGGGGGGATACGGACCGATAAACTCATCTTT	CALGPRPGGIRTDKLIF
TRDD3	TRDJ1	few	TRDV1	TGTGCTCTTGGGGAACTCCCTACCCTTGGACTGGGGGCGTACACCGATAAACTCATCTTT	CALGELPTLGLGAYTDKLIF
TRDD2	TRDJ4	.	TRDV1	TGTGCTCTTGGGAGCCCTTCCCTTCCTACTCGGCCAGCACCCCTGATCTTT	CALGSPSLPTRPAPLIF
.	TRDJ1	.	TRDV1	TGTGCTCTTGGGGAACTTGGTGGTTACACCGATAAACTCATCTTT	CALGELGGYTDKLIF
TRDD3	TRDJ1	.	TRDV1	TGTGCTCTTGGGGTAACGCTTCTTCCCATACTGGGGGATAATGCTTGGTACACCGATAAACTCATCTTT	CALGVTLLPILGDNAWYTDKLIF
TRDD3	TRDJ1	.	TRDV1	TGTGCTCTTGGGGAACGGACTTCCTTACCTAGCCCGGGGGGATACGCGTTAACCGATAAACTCATCTTT	CALGERTSLPSPGGYALTDKLIF
TRDD3	TRDJ1	few	TRDV1	TGTGCTCTTGGGGAACTTCCCTACGTAGGGGCCCCCAAGGAGGCTGGGGGATACGGTGGCACCGATAAACTCATCTTT	CALGELPYVGAPKEAGGYGGTDKLIF